This T cell receptor (beta chain) was found in a study of CD8+ T cells in alopecia areata. The length of the CDR3 is 14 residues. Germline lookup yields CDR1 MNHEY and CDR2 SMNVEV (reference sequence). Trimming shortened V by 4 bases and J by 8 bases, and 17 bases separated the two germline ends. Extraction and reverse transcription of RNA yielded cDNA as the sequencing template. Repertoires were generated with immunoSEQ multiplex PCR, while TCRdb's copy carries only in-frame clones and drops some. The table lists tens of thousands of clones, approximately 60% of them singletons. This specimen was CD8+ T cells sorted from blood, taken at week 0. The sequence derives from a human donor with alopecia areata. The chain combines TRBV27 with TRBJ1-2; possible D gene TRBD1, 5 bases. The CDR3: CASSSQGLPGGYTF. The CDR3 DNA is TGTGCCAGCAGTTCTCAGGGCCTTCCCGGAGGCTACACCTTC.